This is a list of T cell receptor beta chains from one sample in a study of T-cell memory formation after mild COVID-19. Each CDR3 protein is one row after TCRdb ran MiXCR on the 5' RACE reads. The sample lists some 300,000 distinct CDR3 sequences, roughly 19% occurring once. The material sequenced was PBMCs or a T cell subset sorted from them (not recorded which). The receptors were gathered from a man aged 18-30 years who had mild COVID-19 (a few samples of this study predate the infection). Cell type and time point are not known. The CDR3 runs from the conserved cysteine through the conserved F or W. Each record gives: D gene, V gene, J gene, clone size, CDR3 protein, CDR3 DNA. A D gene is named only where the DNA matches it firmly. Rows give clone size only sometimes, using once, few, many, or a class for an expanded clone.

.	TRBV5-1	TRBJ2-3	.	CASSLVVATDTQYF	TGCGCCAGCAGCTTGGTGGTAGCGACAGATACGCAGTATTTT
.	TRBV5-1	TRBJ2-7	.	CASSIASPYEQYF	TGCGCCAGCAGTATTGCCAGTCCCTACGAGCAGTACTTC
.	TRBV7-8	TRBJ2-6	.	CASSLGGQTGANVLTF	TGTGCCAGCAGCTTAGGAGGGCAGACTGGGGCCAACGTCCTGACTTTC
.	TRBV4-1	TRBJ2-3	many	CASSQDRWGSTDTQYF	TGCGCCAGCAGCCAAGATAGGTGGGGGAGCACAGATACGCAGTATTTT
.	TRBV15	TRBJ2-1	few	CATSRDLGGRWNEQFF	TGTGCCACCAGCAGAGATCTGGGGGGCAGGTGGAATGAGCAGTTCTTC
TRBD1	TRBV7-2	TRBJ1-3	.	CASRDRVGWNTIYF	TGTGCCAGCAGGGACAGGGTTGGCTGGAACACCATATATTTT
TRBD1	TRBV13	TRBJ2-5	few	CASSPDRATQYF	TGTGCCAGCAGCCCCGACAGGGCTACCCAGTACTTC
.	TRBV5-1	TRBJ2-3	many	CASSLEATDTQYF	TGCGCCAGCAGCTTGGAGGCCACAGATACGCAGTATTTT
.	TRBV6-5	TRBJ1-5	many	CASSISYSNQPQHF	TGTGCCAGCAGTATAAGTTATAGCAATCAGCCCCAGCATTTT
.	TRBV10-3	TRBJ2-7	many	CAISGDINSYEQYF	TGTGCCATCAGTGGGGACATCAACTCCTACGAGCAGTACTTC
.	TRBV28	TRBJ2-5	many	CASSLSGGSQETQYF	TGTGCCAGCAGTTTATCTGGGGGGAGCCAAGAGACCCAGTACTTC
.	TRBV5-1	TRBJ2-1	few	CASSWGSDGFEQFF	TGCGCCAGCAGCTGGGGCTCGGACGGGTTTGAGCAGTTCTTC
.	TRBV7-9	TRBJ1-4	.	CASSAREEKLFF	TGTGCCAGCAGCGCGAGGGAGGAAAAACTGTTTTTT
TRBD2	TRBV7-3	TRBJ2-1	.	CASSPGGAEVNEQFF	TGTGCCAGCAGCCCCGGGGGGGCCGAGGTAAATGAGCAGTTCTTC
.	TRBV7-2	TRBJ1-5	few	CASSFLGQNQPQHF	TGTGCCAGCAGCTTTCTAGGACAGAATCAGCCCCAGCATTTT
.	TRBV6-2/TRBV6-3	TRBJ2-2	.	CASILRPGTGELFF	TGTGCCAGCATCCTACGACCCGGGACCGGGGAGCTGTTTTTT
.	TRBV5-6	TRBJ1-1	few	CASSLWTEAFF	TGTGCCAGCAGCTTGTGGACCGAAGCTTTCTTT
.	TRBV12-3/TRBV12-4	TRBJ2-3	.	CSTGEGTDTQYF	TGCTCAACAGGGGAGGGCACAGATACGCAGTATTTT
.	TRBV24-1	TRBJ2-2	.	CATSKGYGELFF	TGTGCCACCAGTAAGGGTTACGGGGAGCTGTTTTTT
.	TRBV5-4	TRBJ1-4	once	CASSSPGQAPEKLFF	TGTGCCAGCAGCTCACCGGGACAAGCTCCTGAAAAACTGTTTTTT
.	TRBV2	TRBJ1-4	.	CASSGTVGEKLFF	TGTGCCAGCAGCGGGACCGTTGGTGAAAAACTGTTTTTT
.	TRBV5-1	TRBJ2-1	few	CASRDLGGYSNEQFF	TGCGCCAGCAGAGACCTGGGCGGGTATTCGAATGAGCAGTTCTTC
.	TRBV5-1	TRBJ2-6	.	CASRGAGANVLTF	TGCGCCAGCAGGGGGGCAGGGGCCAACGTCCTGACTTTC
TRBD2	TRBV18	TRBJ2-1	few	CASSPGRAGVSYNEQFF	TGTGCCAGCTCACCGGGCCGCGCGGGGGTTTCCTACAATGAGCAGTTCTTC
.	TRBV7-9	TRBJ2-2	.	CASSPKGRTGELFF	TGTGCCAGCAGCCCAAAGGGACGGACCGGGGAGCTGTTTTTT
TRBD1	TRBV2	TRBJ1-6	few	CASSGDRGNSPLHF	TGTGCCAGCAGTGGGGACAGGGGAAACTCACCCCTCCACTTT
.	TRBV7-9	TRBJ2-3	few	CASRAPRGVAADTQYF	TGTGCCAGCAGGGCCCCCAGGGGCGTAGCCGCAGATACGCAGTATTTT
TRBD1	TRBV11-1	TRBJ2-5	.	CAGSHRDRDQTQYF	TGTGCCGGCAGCCACCGGGACAGGGATCAGACCCAGTACTTC
.	TRBV29-1	TRBJ2-3	.	CSGAGISTDTQYF	TGCAGCGGGGCAGGGATTAGCACAGATACGCAGTATTTT
TRBD2	TRBV5-1	TRBJ2-3	few	CASRWTSGGGSTDTQYF	TGCGCCAGCAGATGGACTAGCGGGGGGGGTAGCACAGATACGCAGTATTTT
.	TRBV20-1	TRBJ2-7	few	CSARGSVSSYEQYF	TGCAGTGCTAGGGGAAGCGTGAGCTCCTACGAGCAGTACTTC
TRBD2	TRBV20-1	TRBJ2-3	few	CSAPEIQLAGNTDTQYF	TGCAGTGCTCCCGAAATCCAACTAGCGGGCAACACAGATACGCAGTATTTT
.	TRBV20-1	TRBJ2-5	once	CSALGSQETQYF	TGCAGTGCGTTGGGCAGCCAAGAGACCCAGTACTTC
TRBD1	TRBV24-1	TRBJ1-2	.	CATSDSTGDYGYTF	TGTGCCACCAGTGATTCGACAGGGGACTATGGCTACACCTTC
TRBD1	TRBV4-2	TRBJ1-2	few	CASSHRGTGALLAHGYTF	TGTGCCAGCAGCCACCGAGGGACAGGGGCCCTACTTGCCCACGGCTACACCTTC
.	TRBV12-3/TRBV12-4	TRBJ1-5	few	CASSSEVGENQPQHF	TGTGCCAGCTCAAGCGAAGTTGGGGAAAATCAGCCCCAGCATTTT
TRBD1	TRBV20-1	TRBJ1-2	many	CSARDQGDYGYTF	TGCAGTGCTAGAGACCAGGGGGACTATGGCTACACCTTC
.	TRBV12-3/TRBV12-4	TRBJ1-5	few	CASSLVIAGGDGQPQHF	TGTGCCAGCAGTTTAGTAATTGCGGGAGGGGACGGTCAGCCCCAGCATTTT
.	TRBV12-3/TRBV12-4	TRBJ1-2	.	CASSLAGTGYTF	TGTGCCAGCAGTTTGGCTGGGACCGGCTACACCTTC